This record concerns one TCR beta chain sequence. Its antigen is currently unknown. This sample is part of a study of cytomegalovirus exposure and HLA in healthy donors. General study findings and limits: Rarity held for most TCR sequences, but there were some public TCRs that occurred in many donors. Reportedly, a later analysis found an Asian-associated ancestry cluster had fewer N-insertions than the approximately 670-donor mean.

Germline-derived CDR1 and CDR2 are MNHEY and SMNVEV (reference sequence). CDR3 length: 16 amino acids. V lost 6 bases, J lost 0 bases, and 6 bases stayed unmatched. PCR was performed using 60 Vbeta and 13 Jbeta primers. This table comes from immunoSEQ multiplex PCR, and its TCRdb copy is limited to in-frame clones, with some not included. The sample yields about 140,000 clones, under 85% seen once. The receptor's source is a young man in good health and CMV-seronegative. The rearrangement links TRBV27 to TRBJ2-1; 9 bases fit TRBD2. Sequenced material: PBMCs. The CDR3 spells CASRPLSGGSYNEQFF. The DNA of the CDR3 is TGTGCCAGCAGACCCCTTAGCGGGGGCTCCTACAATGAGCAGTTCTTC.